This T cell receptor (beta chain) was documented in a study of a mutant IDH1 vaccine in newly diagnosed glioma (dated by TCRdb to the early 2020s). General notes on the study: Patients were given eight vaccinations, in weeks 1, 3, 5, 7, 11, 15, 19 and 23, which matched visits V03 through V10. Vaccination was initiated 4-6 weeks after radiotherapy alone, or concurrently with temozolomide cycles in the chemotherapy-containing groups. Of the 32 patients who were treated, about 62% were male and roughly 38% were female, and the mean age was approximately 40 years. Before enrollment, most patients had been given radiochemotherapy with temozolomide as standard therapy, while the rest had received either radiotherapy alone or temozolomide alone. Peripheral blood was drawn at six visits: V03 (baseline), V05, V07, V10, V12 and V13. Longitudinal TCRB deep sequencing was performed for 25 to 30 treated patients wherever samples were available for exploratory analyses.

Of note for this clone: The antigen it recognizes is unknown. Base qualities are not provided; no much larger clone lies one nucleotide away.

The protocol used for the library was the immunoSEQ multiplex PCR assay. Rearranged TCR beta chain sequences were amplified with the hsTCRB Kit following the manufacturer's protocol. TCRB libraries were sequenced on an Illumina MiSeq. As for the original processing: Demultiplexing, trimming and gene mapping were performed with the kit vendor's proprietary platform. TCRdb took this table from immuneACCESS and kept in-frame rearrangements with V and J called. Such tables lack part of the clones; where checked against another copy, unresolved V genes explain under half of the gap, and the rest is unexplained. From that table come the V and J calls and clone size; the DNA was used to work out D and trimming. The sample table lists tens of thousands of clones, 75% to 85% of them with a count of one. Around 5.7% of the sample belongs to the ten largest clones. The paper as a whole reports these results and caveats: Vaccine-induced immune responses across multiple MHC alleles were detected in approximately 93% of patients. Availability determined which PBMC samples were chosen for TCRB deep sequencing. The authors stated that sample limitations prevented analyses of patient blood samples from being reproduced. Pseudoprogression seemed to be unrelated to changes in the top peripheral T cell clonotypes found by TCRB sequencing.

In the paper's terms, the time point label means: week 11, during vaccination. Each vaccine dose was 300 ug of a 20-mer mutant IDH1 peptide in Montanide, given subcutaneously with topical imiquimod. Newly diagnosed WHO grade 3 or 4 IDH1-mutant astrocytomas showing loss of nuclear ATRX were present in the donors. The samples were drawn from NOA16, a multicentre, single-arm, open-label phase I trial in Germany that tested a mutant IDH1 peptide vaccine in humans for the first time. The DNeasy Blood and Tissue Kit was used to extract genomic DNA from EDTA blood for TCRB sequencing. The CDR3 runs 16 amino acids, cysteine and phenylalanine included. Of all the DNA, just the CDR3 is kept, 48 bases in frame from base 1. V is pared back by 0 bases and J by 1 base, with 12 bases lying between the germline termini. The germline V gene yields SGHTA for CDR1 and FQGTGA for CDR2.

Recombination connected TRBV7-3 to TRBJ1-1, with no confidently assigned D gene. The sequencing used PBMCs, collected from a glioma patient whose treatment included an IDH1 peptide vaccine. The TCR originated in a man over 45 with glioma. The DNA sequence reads TGTGCCAGCAGCTTAACTCTAAGGGCGGGGAACACTGAAGCTTTCTTT. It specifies CASSLTLRAGNTEAFF.